This T cell receptor (beta chain) derives from a study of PD-1 blockade in classical Hodgkin lymphoma. Time point meaning: cycle 4 day 1 (C4D1), after more than 5 weeks of nivolumab. There was relapse after autologous stem cell transplantation in every patient, and there was variation in brentuximab vedotin exposure. Study results and caveats: CD4+ TCR diversity, unlike CD8+, rose significantly by C4D1. Newly diagnosed patients and complete responders had comparable diversity at baseline. After ASCT, patients who started nivolumab under 1 year later were excluded. Diminished baseline TCR diversity has been reported in newly diagnosed patients relative to healthy donors.

From germline, CDR1 is SGDLS and CDR2 YYNGEE. V dropped 3 bases and J dropped 0 bases, with 10 bases sitting between them. The CDR3 spans 15 residues. Repertoires were generated with immunoSEQ multiplex PCR, while TCRdb's copy carries only in-frame clones and drops some. Of approximately 96,000 clones in the sample, 90% to 95% were seen once. With regard to this clone: Its antigen remains unidentified.

The sequence was collected from a human donor with classical Hodgkin lymphoma. Sequenced here: peripheral blood mononuclear cells (PBMCs), sampled before the fourth cycle of nivolumab. The chain combines TRBV9 with TRBJ1-3, with D possibly TRBD1 on 5 matching bases. The CDR3 loop reads CASSGGGGSGNTIYF. In DNA form, the CDR3 reads TGTGCCAGCAGCGGAGGCGGGGGCTCTGGAAACACCATATATTTT.